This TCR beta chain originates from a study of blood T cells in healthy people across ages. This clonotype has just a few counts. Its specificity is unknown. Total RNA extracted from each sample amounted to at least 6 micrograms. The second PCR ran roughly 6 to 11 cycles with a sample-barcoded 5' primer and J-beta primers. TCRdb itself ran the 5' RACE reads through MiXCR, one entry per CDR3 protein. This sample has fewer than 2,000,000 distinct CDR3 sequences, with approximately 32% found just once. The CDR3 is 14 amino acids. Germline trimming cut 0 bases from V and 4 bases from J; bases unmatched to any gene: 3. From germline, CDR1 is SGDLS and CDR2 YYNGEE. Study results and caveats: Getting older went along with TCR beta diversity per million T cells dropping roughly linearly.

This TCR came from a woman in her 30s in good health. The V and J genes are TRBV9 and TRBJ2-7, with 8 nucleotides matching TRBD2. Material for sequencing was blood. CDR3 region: CASSVAASGYEQYF. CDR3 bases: TGTGCCAGCAGCGTAGCGGCTAGCGGGTACGAGCAGTACTTC. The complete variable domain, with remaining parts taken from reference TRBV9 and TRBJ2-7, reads DSGVTQTPKHLITATGQRVTLRCSPRSGDLSVYWYQQSLDQGLQFLIQYYNGEERAKGNILERFSAQQFPDLHSELNLSSLELGDSALYFCASSVAASGYEQYFGPGTRLTVT.